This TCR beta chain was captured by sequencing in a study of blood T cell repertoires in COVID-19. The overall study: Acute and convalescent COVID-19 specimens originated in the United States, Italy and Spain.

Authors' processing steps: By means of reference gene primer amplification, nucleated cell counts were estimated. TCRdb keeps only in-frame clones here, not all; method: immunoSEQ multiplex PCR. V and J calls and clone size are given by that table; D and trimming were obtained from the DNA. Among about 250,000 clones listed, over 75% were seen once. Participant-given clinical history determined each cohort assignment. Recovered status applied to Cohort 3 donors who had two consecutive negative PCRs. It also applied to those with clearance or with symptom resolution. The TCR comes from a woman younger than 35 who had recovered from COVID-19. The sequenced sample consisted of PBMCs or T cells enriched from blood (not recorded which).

CDR3: CASSLGGEQPQHF. CDR3 nucleotide sequence: TGTGCCAGCAGCTTGGGGGGGGAACAGCCCCAGCATTTT. The chain has TRBV7-8 and TRBJ1-5; weak D call: TRBD1 (5 bases). The germline V gene has CDR1 SGHVS and CDR2 FQNEAQ. Trimming took off 3 bases at V and 7 bases at J, with 10 bases between the two ends. CDR3 length: 13 amino acids. The complete variable domain, with remaining parts taken from reference TRBV7-8 and TRBJ1-5, reads GAGVSQSPRYKVAKRGQDVALRCDPISGHVSLFWYQQALGQGPEFLTYFQNEAQLDKSGLPSDRFFAERPEGSVSTLKIQRTQQEDSAVYLCASSLGGEQPQHFGDGTRLSIL.